Below, one T cell receptor beta chain is given with its context. Its cognate antigen has yet to be identified. Base qualities are not recorded, but no much larger clone differs from it by a single base. The sample belongs to a study of healthy donors' naive CD4 and CD8 T cells (dated by TCRdb to between 2015 and 2016). For context, the study as a whole: Donors were chosen to span three age groups (20-25, 40-50 and 60-70 years, more than five each), with mean age around 44 and half female. For TCR alpha, a new primer set was designed to cover all functional IMGT alpha gene variants, and all other steps followed the beta-chain workflow. Peripheral blood mononuclear cells were obtained from 15 to 20 unrelated, healthy individuals. To examine how TCR variation is linked to lineage commitment, the study sequenced rearranged TCR alpha and beta chains from naive CD4+ and CD8+ T cells. The donors were HLA-typed by sequencing at HLA-A, -B, -C, -DRB1, -DQB1 and -DPB1, using the SBTexcellerator protocol, an ABI3130xl analyzer and SBTengine software.

Cells with a CD4+CD8-CD45RO-CD45RA+ profile were isolated by FACS and defined as naive CD4+ T cells, and those with a CD8+CD4-CD45RA+CD27bright profile were defined as naive CD8+ T cells. Sorting used antibodies against CD4 (RPA-T4), CD8 (SK1), CD27 (O323), CD45RA (HI100) and CD45RO (UCHL1). What the study reported, not specific to this receptor: Most V and J gene segments were reportedly biased between naive CD4+ and CD8+ cells, consistently across donors and independent of HLA genotype. The study did not directly address whether homeostatic proliferation of naive T cells might have biased the repertoire. In both chains, CD4+ lineage was associated with a positively charged CDR3 and CD8+ lineage with a negatively charged CDR3. Because the alpha and beta chains were sequenced in bulk, pairing them was not possible, and so effects of the combined chains went unevaluated. Taken together, V genes, J genes and CDR3 charge appeared to account for around 13% of the variance in CD4/CD8 propensity, acting in a largely additive way.

Via the germline V gene, CDR1 is SGHRS and CDR2 YFSETQ. At the junction V is shortened by 7 bases and J by 0 bases, with 8 bases in between. Taken from cysteine to valine, the CDR3 has 12 residues. Just CDR3 DNA is preserved here, 36 bases in frame from base 1. The run used a 454 GS FLX Titanium. TCR libraries were built from about 0.45 ug of total RNA with a previously published linear amplification protocol. Sequencing was carried out on the Roche/454 Genome Sequencer using Titanium chemistry. The study's processing was this. A total of 75,000 to 100,000 rearranged TCR alpha transcripts were sequenced from four or five of the healthy donors. Duplicate transcripts were removed, and each unique TCR clonotype was defined by its CDR3 junction following IMGT nomenclature. CD4 versus CD8 status was modeled on V and J genes by logistic regression in R 2.13.0, with adjustment for donor effects and Bonferroni correction for multiple testing. Clones were called with MiXCR by TCRdb after fastp trimmed the public reads at Q25, and only in-frame beta chains were retained. When rows share a CDR3 protein, they turn into one entry using the most common DNA and genes. The V and J calls come from TCRdb's annotation, not from the publication. In all, the sample holds about 200,000 distinct CDR3 sequences, and around 80% of those were seen once. The ten largest clonotypes hold 2% to 2.5% of the sample.

The clonotype was recovered from a pool of human donors in good health; the sample pools cells from several healthy donors. The chain uses TRBV5-1 and TRBJ2-7; TRBD2 is possibly the D segment (5 matching bases). The sample comprised naive CD4+ and CD8+ T cells sorted from blood, pooled from several donors. Reading the label with the study, this specimen's cell subset or site is: FACS-sorted naive CD4+ (CD45RO-CD45RA+) and naive CD8+ (CD45RA+CD27bright) T cells. In nucleotide form, the sequence is TGCGCCAGCCGGGGTGACTCCTACGAGCAGTACGTC. Translated, this is CASRGDSYEQYV.